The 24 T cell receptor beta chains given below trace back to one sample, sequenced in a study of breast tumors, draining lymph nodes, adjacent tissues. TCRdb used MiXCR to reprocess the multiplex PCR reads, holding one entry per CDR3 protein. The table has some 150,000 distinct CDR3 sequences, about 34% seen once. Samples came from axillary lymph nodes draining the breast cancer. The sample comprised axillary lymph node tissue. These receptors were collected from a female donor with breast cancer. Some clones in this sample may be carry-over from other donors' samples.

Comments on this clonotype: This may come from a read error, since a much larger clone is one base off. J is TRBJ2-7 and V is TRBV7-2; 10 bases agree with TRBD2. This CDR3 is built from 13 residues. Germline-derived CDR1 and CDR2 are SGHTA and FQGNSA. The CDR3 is CAGSLKLAGEQYF. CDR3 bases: TGTGCCGGCAGCTTAAAACTAGCGGGGGAGCAGTACTTC.

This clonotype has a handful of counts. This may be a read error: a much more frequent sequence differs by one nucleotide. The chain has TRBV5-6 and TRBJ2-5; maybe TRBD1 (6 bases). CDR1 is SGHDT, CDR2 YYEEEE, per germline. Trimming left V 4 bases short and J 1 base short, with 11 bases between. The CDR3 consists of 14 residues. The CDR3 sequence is CASSGTSAQETQYF. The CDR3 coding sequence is TGTGCCAGCAGCGGGACATCGGCCCAAGAGACCCAGTACTTC.

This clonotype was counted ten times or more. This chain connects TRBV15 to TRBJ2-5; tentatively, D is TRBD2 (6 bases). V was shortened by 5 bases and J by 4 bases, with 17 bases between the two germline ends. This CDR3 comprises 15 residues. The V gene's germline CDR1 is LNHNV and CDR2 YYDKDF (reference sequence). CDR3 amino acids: CATSEGSGRGETQYF. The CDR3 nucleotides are TGTGCCACCAGCGAGGGATCTGGGCGGGGAGAGACCCAGTACTTC.

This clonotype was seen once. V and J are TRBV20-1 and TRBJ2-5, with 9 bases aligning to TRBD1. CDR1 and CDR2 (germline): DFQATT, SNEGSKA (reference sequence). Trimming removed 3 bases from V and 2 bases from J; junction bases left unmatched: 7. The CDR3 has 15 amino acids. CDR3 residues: CSARTRGTGQETQYF. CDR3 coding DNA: TGCAGTGCTAGGACTCGGGGGACAGGGCAAGAGACCCAGTACTTC.

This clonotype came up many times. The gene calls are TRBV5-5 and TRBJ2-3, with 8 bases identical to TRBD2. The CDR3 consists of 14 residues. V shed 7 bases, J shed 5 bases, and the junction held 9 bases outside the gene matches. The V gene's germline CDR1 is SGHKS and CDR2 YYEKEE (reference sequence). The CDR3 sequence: CASSRARGEDTQYF. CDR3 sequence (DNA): TGTGCCAGCTCAAGGGCGCGGGGGGAAGATACGCAGTATTTT.

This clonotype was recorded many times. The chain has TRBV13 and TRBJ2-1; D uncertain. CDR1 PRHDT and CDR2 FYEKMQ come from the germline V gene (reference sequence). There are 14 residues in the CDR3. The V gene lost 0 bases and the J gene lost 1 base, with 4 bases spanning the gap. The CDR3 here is CASSLGQSYNEQFF. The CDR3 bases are TGTGCCAGCAGCTTAGGTCAGTCCTACAATGAGCAGTTCTTC.

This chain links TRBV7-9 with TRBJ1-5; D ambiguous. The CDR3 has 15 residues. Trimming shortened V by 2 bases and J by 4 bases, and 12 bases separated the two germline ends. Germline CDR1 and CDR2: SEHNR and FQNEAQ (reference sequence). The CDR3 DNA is TGTGCCAGCAGCTTAACCGGGGTCGGTAATCAGCCCCAGCATTTT. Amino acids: CASSLTGVGNQPQHF.

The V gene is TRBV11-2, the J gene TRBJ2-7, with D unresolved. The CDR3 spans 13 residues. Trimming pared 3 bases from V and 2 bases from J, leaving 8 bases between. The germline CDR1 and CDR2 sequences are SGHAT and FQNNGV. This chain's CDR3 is CASSFGPTYEQYF. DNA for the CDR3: TGTGCCAGCAGCTTCGGTCCCACCTACGAGCAGTACTTC.

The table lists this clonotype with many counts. The CDR3 spells CASSALQGATGYTF. The CDR3 bases are TGTGCCAGCAGCGCGCTACAGGGGGCGACGGGCTACACCTTC. The V call is TRBV7-6, the J call TRBJ1-2; 9 bases map to TRBD1. CDR1 SGHVS and CDR2 FNYEAQ come from the germline V gene. V shed 5 bases, J shed 8 bases, and the junction held 9 bases outside the gene matches. CDR3 length: 14 amino acids.

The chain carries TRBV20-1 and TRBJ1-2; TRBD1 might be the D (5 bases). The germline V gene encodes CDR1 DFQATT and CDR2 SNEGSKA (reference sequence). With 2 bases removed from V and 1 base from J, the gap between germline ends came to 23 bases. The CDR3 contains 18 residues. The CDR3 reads CSARYSKVGGPLNYGYTF. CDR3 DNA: TGCAGTGCTAGATACAGCAAAGTTGGGGGACCCCTTAACTATGGCTACACCTTC.

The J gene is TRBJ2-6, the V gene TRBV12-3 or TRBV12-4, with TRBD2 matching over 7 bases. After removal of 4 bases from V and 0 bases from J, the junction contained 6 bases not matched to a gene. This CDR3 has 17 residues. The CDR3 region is CASSWGGRHSGANVLTF. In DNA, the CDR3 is TGTGCCAGCAGTTGGGGGGGACGGCACTCTGGGGCCAACGTCCTGACTTTC.

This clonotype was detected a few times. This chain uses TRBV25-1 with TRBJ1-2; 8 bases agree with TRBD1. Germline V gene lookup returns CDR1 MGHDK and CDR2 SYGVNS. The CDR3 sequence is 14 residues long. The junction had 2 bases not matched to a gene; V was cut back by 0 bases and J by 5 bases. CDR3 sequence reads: CASSEYGQGYGYTF. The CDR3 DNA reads TGTGCCAGCAGTGAATACGGACAGGGTTATGGCTACACCTTC.

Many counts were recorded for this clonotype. CDR3 sequence: CASSYSGASGEQYF. DNA for the CDR3: TGTGCCAGCAGTTACTCGGGGGCTAGCGGCGAGCAGTACTTC. V usage is TRBV6-2 or TRBV6-3 and J usage is TRBJ2-7; D is possibly TRBD2 (7 bases). Germline-derived CDR1 and CDR2 are MNHEY and SVGEGT. The V and J ends lost 0 bases and 6 bases respectively, with 12 bases between them. The CDR3 is 14 residues long.

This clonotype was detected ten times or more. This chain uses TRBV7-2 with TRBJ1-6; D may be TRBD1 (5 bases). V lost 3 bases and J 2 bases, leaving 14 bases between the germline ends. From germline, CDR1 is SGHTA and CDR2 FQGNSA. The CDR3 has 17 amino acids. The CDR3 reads CASSLARDDPYNSPLHF. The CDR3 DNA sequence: TGTGCCAGCAGCTTGGCGAGGGACGACCCCTATAATTCACCCCTCCACTTT.

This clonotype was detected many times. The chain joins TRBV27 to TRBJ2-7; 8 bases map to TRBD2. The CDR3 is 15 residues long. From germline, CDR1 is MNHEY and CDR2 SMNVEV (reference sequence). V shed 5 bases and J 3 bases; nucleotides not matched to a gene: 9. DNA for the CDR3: TGTGCCAGCAGTACGCACGGGACTAGAGTCTACGAGCAGTACTTC. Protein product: CASSTHGTRVYEQYF.

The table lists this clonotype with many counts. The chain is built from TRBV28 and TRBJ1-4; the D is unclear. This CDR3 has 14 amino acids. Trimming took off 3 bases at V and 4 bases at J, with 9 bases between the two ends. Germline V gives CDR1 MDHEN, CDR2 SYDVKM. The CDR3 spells CASSLGNVNEKLFF. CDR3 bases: TGTGCCAGCAGTTTGGGGAATGTTAATGAAAAACTGTTTTTT.

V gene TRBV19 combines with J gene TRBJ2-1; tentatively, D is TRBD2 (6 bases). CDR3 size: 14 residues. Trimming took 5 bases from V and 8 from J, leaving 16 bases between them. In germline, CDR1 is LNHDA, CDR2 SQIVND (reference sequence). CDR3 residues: CASSHRDWGDEQFF. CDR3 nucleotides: TGTGCCAGTAGTCATCGGGACTGGGGGGATGAGCAGTTCTTC.

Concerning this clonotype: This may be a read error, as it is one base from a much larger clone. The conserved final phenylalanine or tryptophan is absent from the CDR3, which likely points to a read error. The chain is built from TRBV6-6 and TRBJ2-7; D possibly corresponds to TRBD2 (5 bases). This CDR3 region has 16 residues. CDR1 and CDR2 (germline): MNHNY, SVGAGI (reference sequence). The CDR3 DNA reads TGTGCCAGCAGTCACTCCAAGGCAGACTACTCATACGAGCAGTACCTC. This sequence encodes CASSHSKADYSYEQYL.

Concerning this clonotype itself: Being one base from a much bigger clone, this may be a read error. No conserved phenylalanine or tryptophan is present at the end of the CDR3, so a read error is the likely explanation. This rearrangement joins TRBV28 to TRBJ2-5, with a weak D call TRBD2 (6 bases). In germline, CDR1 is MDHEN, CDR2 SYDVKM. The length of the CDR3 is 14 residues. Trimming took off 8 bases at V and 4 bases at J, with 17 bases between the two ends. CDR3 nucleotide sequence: TGTGCCAGCCGACCCAGGAGGGCAGGAGAGACCCAGTACTAC. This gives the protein CASRPRRAGETQYY.

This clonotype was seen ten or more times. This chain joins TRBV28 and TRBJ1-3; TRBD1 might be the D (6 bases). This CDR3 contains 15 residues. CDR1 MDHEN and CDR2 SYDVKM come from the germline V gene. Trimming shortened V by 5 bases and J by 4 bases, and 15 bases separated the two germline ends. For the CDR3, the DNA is TGTGCCAGCAGTCCCTTTGGGGGGACAGGAAACACCATATATTTT. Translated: CASSPFGGTGNTIYF.

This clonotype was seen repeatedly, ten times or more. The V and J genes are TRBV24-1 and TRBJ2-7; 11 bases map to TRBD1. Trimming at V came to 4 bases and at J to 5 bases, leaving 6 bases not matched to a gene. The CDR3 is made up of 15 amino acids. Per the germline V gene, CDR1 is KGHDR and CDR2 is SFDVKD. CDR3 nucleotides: TGTGCCACCAGTGACCCGGGACAGGGGGGGAACGAGCAGTACTTC. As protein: CATSDPGQGGNEQYF.

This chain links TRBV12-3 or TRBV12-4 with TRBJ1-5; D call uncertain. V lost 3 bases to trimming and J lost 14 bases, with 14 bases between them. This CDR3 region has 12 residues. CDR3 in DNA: TGTGCCAGCAGTTTGGCGGGAGACACTGAGCATTTT. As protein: CASSLAGDTEHF.

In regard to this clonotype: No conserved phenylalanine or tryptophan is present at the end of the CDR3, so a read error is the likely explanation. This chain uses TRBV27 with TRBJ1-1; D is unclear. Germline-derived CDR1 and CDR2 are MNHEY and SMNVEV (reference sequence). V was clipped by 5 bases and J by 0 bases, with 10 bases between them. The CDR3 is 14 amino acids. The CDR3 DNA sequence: TGTGCCAGCAGTCCCCGATCGGTGAACACTGAAGCTTTCCTT. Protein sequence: CASSPRSVNTEAFL.

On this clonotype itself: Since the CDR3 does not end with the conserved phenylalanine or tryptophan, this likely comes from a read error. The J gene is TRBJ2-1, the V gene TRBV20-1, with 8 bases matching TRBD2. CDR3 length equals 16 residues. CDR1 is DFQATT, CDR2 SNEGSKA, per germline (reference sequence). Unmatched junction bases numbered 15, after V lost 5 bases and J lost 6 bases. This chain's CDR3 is CSAHPLTGGYSNEQFL. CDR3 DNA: TGCAGTGCTCACCCACTTACGGGGGGGTATAGCAATGAGCAGTTCTTA.